Shown below are 29 T cell receptor beta chains from a single sample sequenced in a study of CXCR3-negative and CXCR3-positive naive CD8 T cells. It was by 5' RACE with UMI labels that the TRB cDNA libraries were prepared. TCRdb reanalyzed the 5' RACE reads and collapses them to one entry per CDR3 protein, without DNA. The sample totals tens of thousands of distinct CDR3 sequences. Material: naive CXCR3- CD8+ T cells from blood. Subset given: CD45RO-CCR7+CD27+CD95- naive CD8+ T cells lacking CXCR3 (TNR3-). These receptors came from a human donor in good health. Some clones in this sample may be carry-over from other donors' samples.

The chain carries TRBV4-1 and TRBJ2-2; TCRdb indicates TRBD2, and absent DNA this call remains unverified. The CDR3 has 17 amino acids. Germline V lookup: CDR1 MGHRA, CDR2 YSYEKL. The CDR3 loop reads CASSRTSGRAFSGELFF.

The genes are TRBV12-3 or TRBV12-4 and TRBJ2-1; TCRdb's D call, TRBD2, is unchecked because there is no DNA. The CDR3 covers 16 residues. CDR3 sequence: CASSRRLAGAYNEQFF.

This clonotype ranks as medium-sized in terms of frequency. V gene TRBV4-1 combines with J gene TRBJ2-7; TCRdb names TRBD1, which stays unverified in the absence of DNA. This CDR3 contains 14 residues. CDR1 and CDR2 (germline): MGHRA, YSYEKL. CDR3 residues: CASSQPGLQVEQYF.

The genes are TRBV12-3 or TRBV12-4 and TRBJ2-5; TCRdb proposes TRBD1, but this gene call is untestable without DNA. This CDR3 contains 13 residues. The CDR3 region is CASSVSGGETQYF.

This chain links TRBV28 with TRBJ1-1; TCRdb calls TRBD1, which cannot be checked without DNA. This CDR3 comprises 15 residues. Looked up from germline, CDR1 is MDHEN and CDR2 is SYDVKM. The CDR3 region is CASRLRTGVGTEAFF. The entire variable domain, with the rest obtained from reference TRBV28 and TRBJ1-1, is as follows: DVKVTQSSRYLVKRTGEKVFLECVQDMDHENMFWYRQDPGLGLRLIYFSYDVKMKEKGDIPEGYSVSREKKERFSLILESASTNQTSMYLCASRLRTGVGTEAFFGQGTRLTVV.

The J gene is TRBJ2-5, the V gene TRBV7-2; the TRBD1 assignment by TCRdb is unverifiable without DNA. The CDR3 extends over 16 amino acids. Germline CDR1 and CDR2: SGHTA and FQGNSA. This CDR3 reads CASSLVGQGGQETQYF.

The chain recombines TRBV11-3 with TRBJ2-5; the D call from TCRdb, TRBD1, cannot be confirmed without DNA. Germline V CDR1 and CDR2: SGHNT, YENEEA. This CDR3 comprises 13 residues. The chain's CDR3 is CASSPGGLKTQYF.

This sequence joins TRBV12-3 or TRBV12-4 and TRBJ2-7. CDR3 length: 13 amino acids. This CDR3 reads CASSFHASYEQYF.

V usage is TRBV7-3 and J usage is TRBJ2-7; the TCRdb D gene call, TRBD1, has no DNA to confirm it. CDR3 length equals 15 residues. Germline CDR1 SGHTA, CDR2 FQGTGA. The CDR3 reads CASSPIGGGSLEQYF.

CDR3 sequence: CASSADYGYTF. V usage is TRBV5-1 and J usage is TRBJ1-2. CDR3 length equals 11 residues. CDR1 is SGHRS, CDR2 YFSETQ, per germline.

The chain combines TRBV2 with TRBJ2-5; TCRdb proposes TRBD2, but this gene call is untestable without DNA. CDR1 SNHLY and CDR2 FYNNEI come from the germline V gene. This CDR3 spans 16 amino acids. CDR3 residues: CASGGGLAGTEETQYF.

The chain combines TRBV29-1 with TRBJ2-7; TCRdb designates TRBD2, a call that cannot be tested without DNA. Germline CDR1 and CDR2: SQVTM and ANQGSEA. The length of the CDR3 is 15 residues. The CDR3 spells CSVEDVSGSLNEQYF.

This CDR3 reads CASSFPTDLYNEQFF. The chain couples TRBV28 to TRBJ2-1; TCRdb returns TRBD2, unconfirmable since there is no DNA. Germline V lookup: CDR1 MDHEN, CDR2 SYDVKM. The CDR3 totals 15 residues.

The genes are TRBV6-5 and TRBJ1-2. The CDR3 extends over 14 amino acids. Germline CDR1 reads MNHEY; CDR2 reads SVGAGI. This chain's CDR3 is CASSYSRDADDYTF.

V and J are TRBV28 and TRBJ2-3. The CDR3 has 13 residues. CDR1 MDHEN and CDR2 SYDVKM come from the germline V gene. The CDR3 loop is CASGWDYTDTQYF.

The gene calls are TRBV7-8 and TRBJ2-2. CDR3 length: 16 amino acids. Germline CDR1 is SGHVS and CDR2 is FQNEAQ. CDR3 region: CASSLGYPQNTGELFF.

The chain employs TRBV27 and TRBJ2-7; TCRdb lists TRBD1, though no DNA is available to test this call. Germline CDR1 and CDR2: MNHEY and SMNVEV (reference sequence). The CDR3 spans 13 residues. The CDR3: CASGGPGADEQYF.

This chain joins TRBV20-1 and TRBJ2-5; no DNA is available, so the TRBD1 call from TCRdb remains unchecked. The CDR3 is 16 amino acids. Germline-derived CDR1 and CDR2 are DFQATT and SNEGSKA (reference sequence). The CDR3 sequence is CSARDSGGTIQETQYF.

CDR3 protein: CASIPRRREETQYF. The chain couples TRBV9 to TRBJ2-5; TCRdb picks TRBD2, but there is no DNA to check that call. This CDR3 spans 14 amino acids. CDR1 and CDR2 (germline): SGDLS, YYNGEE.

The J gene is TRBJ1-2, the V gene TRBV5-6; TCRdb's D gene call, TRBD1, goes unchecked for lack of DNA. Germline loops: CDR1 SGHDT, CDR2 YYEEEE. This CDR3 is 16 amino acids long. The CDR3 loop reads CASSLAERSWGIGYTF. The full variable domain, rest sourced from reference TRBV5-6 and TRBJ1-2, is DAGVTQSPTHLIKTRGQQVTLRCSPKSGHDTVSWYQQALGQGPQFIFQYYEEEERQRGNFPDRFSGHQFPNYSSELNVNALLLGDSALYLCASSLAERSWGIGYTFGSGTRLTVV.

The chain has TRBV12-3 or TRBV12-4 and TRBJ2-2; as DNA is missing, the TRBD2 call by TCRdb cannot be tested. CDR3 size: 19 residues. This CDR3 is CASSRTIKPGPKGTGELFF.

The genes are TRBV21-1 and TRBJ2-2; no DNA is available, so the TRBD2 call from TCRdb remains unchecked. TRBV21-1 is a pseudogene. There are 17 residues in the CDR3. The CDR3 loop is CASNPTSGRANTGELFF.

The gene calls are TRBV7-9 and TRBJ2-1; TCRdb selects TRBD1, and the lack of DNA leaves this call unchecked. CDR3 length: 11 residues. The germline V gene encodes CDR1 SEHNR and CDR2 FQNEAQ (reference sequence). The CDR3 loop reads CASSSRDHQFF. Supplemented by reference TRBV7-9 and TRBJ2-1, the full variable domain reads DTGVSQNPRHKITKRGQNVTFRCDPISEHNRLYWYRQTLGQGPEFLTYFQNEAQLEKSRLLSDRFSAERPKGSFSTLEIQRTEQGDSAMYLCASSSRDHQFFGPGTRLTVL.

This rearrangement joins TRBV28 to TRBJ2-1; TCRdb gives TRBD2 as the D gene, but with no DNA this cannot be confirmed. The germline gives CDR1 MDHEN, CDR2 SYDVKM. The CDR3 runs 15 residues. CDR3 region: CASSSGTSGVNEQFF.

J is TRBJ1-3 and V is TRBV28; TCRdb's D gene call, TRBD1, goes unchecked for lack of DNA. CDR3 length: 16 amino acids. CDR1 is MDHEN and CDR2 is SYDVKM in the germline V gene. CDR3: CASSFVPGSAGNTIYF.

This chain uses TRBV28 with TRBJ2-1. This CDR3 is 11 amino acids long. Germline V gene data show CDR1 as MDHEN and CDR2 as SYDVKM. CDR3 in amino acids: CASSLGLEQFF.

The V call is TRBV5-1, the J call TRBJ2-1. Germline CDR1 is SGHRS and CDR2 is YFSETQ. The CDR3 has 13 residues. CDR3 in amino acids: CASSLVPSNEQFF.

The chain combines TRBV6-2 or TRBV6-3 with TRBJ2-7; absent DNA, TCRdb's TRBD2 call cannot be checked. The CDR3 has 13 residues. CDR1 is MNHEY, CDR2 SVGEGT, per germline. The CDR3 loop reads CASSYGTSGEQYF.

The chain carries TRBV7-9 and TRBJ2-1. The germline CDR1 and CDR2 sequences are SEHNR and FQNEAQ (reference sequence). The CDR3 contains 15 residues. The CDR3 spells CASSLGTLFFDEQFF.